A single sample gave rise to the 6 T cell receptor beta chains below, sequenced in a study of beta chain features in type 1 diabetes. General study results and limits: Type 1 diabetes patients had moderately but significantly shorter TCRB CDR3s in all four CD4+ subsets.

These TCRs are of unknown antigen specificity. TCRB transcripts that were expressed got sequenced, as all of the isolated RNA had been reverse transcribed. Clones were read by immunoSEQ multiplex PCR, and TCRdb kept only the in-frame ones, dropping some. The sample records 550,000 to 850,000 clones, roughly 13% being singletons. The sequenced sample consisted of naive CD4+ T cells from blood. These TCRs come from a man between 18 and 29 years old with type 1 diabetes.

This chain joins TRBV10-3 and TRBJ2-3; D is uncertain. The CDR3 loop spans 13 amino acids. Trimming removed 5 bases at V and 5 bases at J, with 11 bases between. Germline CDR1 and CDR2: ENHRY and SYGVKD. The CDR3 bases are TGTGCCATCAGTATCAGAGATGGAGATACGCAGTATTTT. It yields the protein CAISIRDGDTQYF.

This clone was picked up a small number of times. The V gene is TRBV6-5, the J gene TRBJ2-2; D unresolved. The length of the CDR3 is 16 residues. V was cut by 0 bases and J by 4 bases, with 12 bases left in between. Per germline, CDR1 MNHEY and CDR2 SVGAGI. CDR3 coding DNA: TGTGCCAGCAGTTACTCGGGCCGGCTTCTCACCGGGGAGCTGTTTTTT. Its translation is CASSYSGRLLTGELFF.

V is TRBV7-8 and J is TRBJ2-6; 7 positions match TRBD1. J gave up 0 bases and V 1 base, and 0 bases lay outside the gene matches. The length of the CDR3 is 16 residues. Germline CDR1 SGHVS, CDR2 FQNEAQ. The CDR3 sequence: CASSLEGASGANVLTF. The CDR3, as DNA: TGTGCCAGCAGCTTAGAGGGGGCCTCTGGGGCCAACGTCCTGACTTTC.

This clone was detected a few times. This chain links TRBV2 with TRBJ2-7; 7 nucleotides match TRBD1. V lost 6 bases to trimming and J lost 5 bases; unmatched junction nucleotides: 13. Per the germline V gene, CDR1 is SNHLY and CDR2 is FYNNEI. The CDR3 extends over 15 amino acids. CDR3 DNA: TGTGCCAGCAGGGCCTCGGGACAGCCGTTTAACGAGCAGTACTTC. This sequence encodes CASRASGQPFNEQYF.

The J gene is TRBJ2-3, the V gene TRBV15; 11 bases align to TRBD2. The CDR3 is 19 amino acids. Germline CDR1 LNHNV, CDR2 YYDKDF (reference sequence). The V segment lost 1 base and the J segment 4 bases; nucleotides outside the gene matches: 13. For the CDR3, the DNA is TGTGCCACCAGCAGAGTCTCAAATTTAGCGGGGGGGCTCGCAGATACGCAGTATTTT. Translation: CATSRVSNLAGGLADTQYF.

The chain has TRBV5-1 and TRBJ2-7; D gene uncertain. V was pared by 3 bases and J by 3 bases, with 7 bases between. This CDR3 has 12 residues. Per germline, CDR1 SGHRS and CDR2 YFSETQ. CDR3 in amino acids: CASSYDDYEQYF. CDR3 bases: TGCGCCAGCAGCTATGACGACTACGAGCAGTACTTC.